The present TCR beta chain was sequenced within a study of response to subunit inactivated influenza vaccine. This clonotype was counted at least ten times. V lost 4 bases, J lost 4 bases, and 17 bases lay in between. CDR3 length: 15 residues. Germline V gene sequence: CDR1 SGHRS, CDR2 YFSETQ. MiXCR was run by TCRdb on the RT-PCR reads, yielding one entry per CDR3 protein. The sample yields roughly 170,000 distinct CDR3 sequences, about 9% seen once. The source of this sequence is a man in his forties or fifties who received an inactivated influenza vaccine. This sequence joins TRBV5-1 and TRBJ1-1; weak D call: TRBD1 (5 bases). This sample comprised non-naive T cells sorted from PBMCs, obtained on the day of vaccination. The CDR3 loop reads CASSPRDGGGTEAFF. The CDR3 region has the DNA TGCGCCAGCAGCCCCAGGGATGGTGGGGGCACTGAAGCTTTCTTT. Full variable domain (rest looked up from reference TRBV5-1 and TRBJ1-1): KAGVTQTPRYLIKTRGQQVTLSCSPISGHRSVSWYQQTPGQGLQFLFEYFSETQRNKGNFPGRFSGRQFSNSRSEMNVSTLELGDSALYLCASSPRDGGGTEAFFGQGTRLTVV.